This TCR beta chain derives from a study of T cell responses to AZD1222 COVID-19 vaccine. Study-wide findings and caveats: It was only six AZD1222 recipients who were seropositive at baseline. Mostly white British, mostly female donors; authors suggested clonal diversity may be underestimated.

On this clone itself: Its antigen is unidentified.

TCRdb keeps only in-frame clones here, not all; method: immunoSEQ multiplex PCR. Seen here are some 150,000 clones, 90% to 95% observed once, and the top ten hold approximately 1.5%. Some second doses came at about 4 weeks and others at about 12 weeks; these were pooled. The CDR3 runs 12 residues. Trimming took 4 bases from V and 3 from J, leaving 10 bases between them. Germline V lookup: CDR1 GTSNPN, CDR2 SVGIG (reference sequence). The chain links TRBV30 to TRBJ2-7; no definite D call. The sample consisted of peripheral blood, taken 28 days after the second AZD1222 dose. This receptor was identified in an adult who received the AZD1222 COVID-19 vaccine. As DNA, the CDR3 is TGTGCCTGGAACGACGCCAGCTACGAGCAGTACTTC. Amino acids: CAWNDASYEQYF.